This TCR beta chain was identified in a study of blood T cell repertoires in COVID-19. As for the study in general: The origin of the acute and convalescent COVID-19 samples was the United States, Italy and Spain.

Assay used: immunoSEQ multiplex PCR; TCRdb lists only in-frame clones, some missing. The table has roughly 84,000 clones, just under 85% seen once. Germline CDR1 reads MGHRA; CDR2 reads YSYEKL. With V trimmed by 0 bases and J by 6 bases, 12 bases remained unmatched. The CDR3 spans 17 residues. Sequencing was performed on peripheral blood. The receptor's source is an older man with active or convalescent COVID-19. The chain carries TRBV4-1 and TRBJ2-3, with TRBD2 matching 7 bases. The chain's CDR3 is CASSQDTRESTGDTQYF. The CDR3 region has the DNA TGCGCCAGCAGCCAAGATACGCGGGAGAGTACCGGCGATACGCAGTATTTT.